The 19 T cell receptor beta chains listed next were all sequenced from one sample in a study of T cell responses to AZD1222 COVID-19 vaccine. TCRdb keeps only in-frame clones here, not all; method: immunoSEQ multiplex PCR. The data contain 150,000 to 200,000 clones, 87% of them singletons. The specimen comprised peripheral blood, sampled 28 days after the second AZD1222 dose. Every receptor here comes from an adult who received the AZD1222 COVID-19 vaccine.

The rearrangement joins TRBV7-9 to TRBJ2-5; 13 nucleotides agree with TRBD2. Germline loops: CDR1 SEHNR, CDR2 FQNEAQ (reference sequence). The junction had 5 bases not matched to a gene; V was cut back by 5 bases and J by 5 bases. The length of the CDR3 is 15 residues. In DNA, the CDR3 is TGTGCCAGCAGCCGAGCACTAGCGGGGGGGGAGACCCAGTACTTC. Translated: CASSRALAGGETQYF. The full variable domain, its missing parts supplied by reference TRBV7-9 and TRBJ2-5, is DTGVSQNPRHKITKRGQNVTFRCDPISEHNRLYWYRQTLGQGPEFLTYFQNEAQLEKSRLLSDRFSAERPKGSFSTLEIQRTEQGDSAMYLCASSRALAGGETQYFGPGTRLLVL.

The chain links TRBV3-1 (or the pseudogene TRBV3-2) to TRBJ1-5; a weak D match, TRBD1 (5 bases). CDR1 is LGHDT, CDR2 YNNKEL, per germline (reference sequence). V shed 3 bases and J shed 4 bases, with 10 bases lying between them. The CDR3 runs 14 residues. CDR3 amino acids: CASSHRARNQPQHF. The CDR3 DNA is TGTGCCAGCAGCCACAGGGCAAGGAATCAGCCCCAGCATTTT.

V and J are TRBV3-1 (or the pseudogene TRBV3-2) and TRBJ1-2; a weak D match, TRBD1 (5 bases). Per germline, CDR1 LGHDT and CDR2 YNNKEL (reference sequence). There are 15 residues in the CDR3. V shed 0 bases and J shed 4 bases, with 12 bases lying between them. CDR3 in amino acids: CASSQDWSGGYGYTF. The CDR3 region has the DNA TGTGCCAGCAGCCAAGATTGGAGTGGGGGCTATGGCTACACCTTC.

The V gene is TRBV5-8, the J gene TRBJ1-1, with D unresolved. This CDR3 spans 16 amino acids. Germline CDR1 and CDR2: SGHTS and YDEGEE. Trimming shortened V by 0 bases and J by 2 bases, and 14 bases separated the two germline ends. CDR3: CASSLGRRRLNTEAFF. CDR3 in DNA: TGTGCCAGCAGCTTGGGGAGGCGGAGGTTAAACACTGAAGCTTTCTTT.

The rearrangement uses TRBV15 and TRBJ1-5, with 8 bases fitting TRBD1. The CDR3 length is 15 residues. Per the germline V gene, CDR1 is LNHNV and CDR2 is YYDKDF (reference sequence). Trimming cost V 0 bases and J 7 bases; bases outside gene matches: 5. CDR3 nucleotides: TGTGCCACCAGCAGAGACGGACAGGGCGGGCAGCCCCAGCATTTT. It encodes CATSRDGQGGQPQHF.

The V gene is TRBV7-9, the J gene TRBJ2-5; 12 bases align to TRBD2. Germline assignment: CDR1 SEHNR and CDR2 FQNEAQ (reference sequence). The CDR3 covers 16 residues. V was clipped by 8 bases and J by 4 bases; unmatched bases: 11. DNA for the CDR3: TGTGCCAGCTACTTGGTCCTAGCGGGGGGGCTAGAGACCCAGTACTTC. Protein: CASYLVLAGGLETQYF.

DNA of the CDR3: TGTGCCAGCAGCTCAAATAGCGGGGGATACAATGAGCAGTTCTTC. Translating it yields CASSSNSGGYNEQFF. The rearrangement joins TRBV7-6 to TRBJ2-1; 9 bases align to TRBD2. CDR3 length: 15 amino acids. CDR1 is SGHVS, CDR2 FNYEAQ, per germline. J lost 4 bases, V lost 4 bases, and 5 bases had no gene match.

The chain has TRBV11-3 and TRBJ2-1; 9 bases align to TRBD1. The CDR3 has 17 amino acids. V gave up 0 bases and J gave up 5 bases; unmatched junction bases: 8. Germline CDR1 is SGHNT and CDR2 is YENEEA. The CDR3: CASSLDRRDRDHNEQFF. DNA of the CDR3: TGTGCCAGCAGCTTAGATCGCCGGGACAGGGACCACAATGAGCAGTTCTTC.

V is TRBV25-1 and J is TRBJ1-2; D ambiguous. V lost 7 bases, J lost 5 bases, and 11 bases lay in between. The germline V gene encodes CDR1 MGHDK and CDR2 SYGVNS. This CDR3 spans 12 amino acids. CDR3 in DNA: TGTGCCAGCACGGACGGCCCATATGGCTACACCTTC. Translating gives CASTDGPYGYTF.

The chain employs TRBV27 and TRBJ2-2; D is undetermined. The V gene's germline CDR1 is MNHEY and CDR2 SMNVEV (reference sequence). The CDR3 has 14 amino acids. V lost 5 bases and J 6 bases, leaving 13 bases between the germline ends. CDR3 sequence reads: CASSDLRWPGELFF. The CDR3 DNA reads TGTGCCAGCAGTGACCTTAGGTGGCCCGGGGAGCTGTTTTTT.

This chain uses TRBV5-1 with TRBJ2-1; 12 bases are shared with TRBD2. The CDR3 spans 17 residues. Germline V gene data show CDR1 as SGHRS and CDR2 as YFSETQ. Losses at the gene ends were 0 bases for V and 7 bases for J; bases not matched to a gene: 8. The CDR3 loop reads CASSLERLAGVGNEQFF. The DNA for the CDR3 is TGCGCCAGCAGCTTGGAGAGACTAGCGGGGGTTGGGAATGAGCAGTTCTTC.

This chain connects TRBV9 to TRBJ1-5; TRBD1 matches at 7 bases. There are 15 residues in the CDR3. Per germline, CDR1 SGDLS and CDR2 YYNGEE. The junction had 2 bases not matched to a gene; V was cut back by 0 bases and J by 2 bases. Written as DNA, the CDR3 is TGTGCCAGCAGCGTAGACACAGGGGGCAATCAGCCCCAGCATTTT. This gives the protein CASSVDTGGNQPQHF.

This rearrangement joins TRBV4-2 to TRBJ1-5, with no clear D. Trimming pared 0 bases from V and 9 bases from J, leaving 12 bases between. Germline loops: CDR1 LGHNA, CDR2 YNFKEQ. This CDR3 comprises 14 residues. CDR3 nucleotide sequence: TGTGCCAGCAGCCAAGAAGGACGCATTGGGCCCCAGCATTTT. Protein sequence: CASSQEGRIGPQHF.

The rearrangement joins TRBV6-1 to TRBJ1-2; 7 bases agree with TRBD1. Per germline, CDR1 MNHNS and CDR2 SASEGT. The CDR3 runs 16 residues. After removal of 3 bases from V and 0 bases from J, the junction contained 7 bases not matched to a gene. As DNA, the CDR3 is TGTGCCAGCAGTGAGCAACAGGGGATAGCTAACTATGGCTACACCTTC. Translating it yields CASSEQQGIANYGYTF.

The rearrangement links TRBV19 to TRBJ2-3; D is undetermined. Trimming shortened V by 1 base and J by 4 bases, and 6 bases separated the two germline ends. The CDR3 consists of 13 residues. Looked up from germline, CDR1 is LNHDA and CDR2 is SQIVND (reference sequence). The chain's CDR3 is CASSIVRSDTQYF. As DNA, the CDR3 is TGTGCCAGTAGTATAGTACGCTCAGATACGCAGTATTTT.

This rearrangement joins TRBV20-1 to TRBJ1-3; D call uncertain. CDR3 size: 13 residues. Deletions cut 3 bases from V and 3 bases from J, with 9 bases between. CDR1 is DFQATT and CDR2 is SNEGSKA in the germline V gene (reference sequence). CDR3 sequence: CSASLDGGNTIYF. The CDR3 nucleotides read TGCAGTGCTAGTTTGGACGGTGGAAACACCATATATTTT.

In DNA form, the CDR3 reads TGCAGTGCTAGTGTCGCCTACGAGCAGTACTTC. The encoded protein is CSASVAYEQYF. The chain has TRBV20-1 and TRBJ2-7; D remains ambiguous. The V gene's germline CDR1 is DFQATT and CDR2 SNEGSKA (reference sequence). The germline V and J ends were trimmed by 3 bases and 2 bases, with 5 bases remaining between them. There are 11 residues in the CDR3.

The chain couples TRBV4-2 to TRBJ1-1; D uncertain. Looked up from germline, CDR1 is LGHNA and CDR2 is YNFKEQ. V lost 1 base and J 4 bases, leaving 7 bases between the germline ends. This CDR3 is built from 13 residues. The CDR3: CASSQGDSTEAFF. Here the CDR3 DNA reads TGTGCCAGCAGCCAAGGAGATAGCACTGAAGCTTTCTTT.

The CDR3 DNA reads TGTGCCAGCAGTTTAGTGGCCGACTATGGCTACACCTTC. This codes for CASSLVADYGYTF. The chain carries TRBV28 and TRBJ1-2, with D unclear. The germline gives CDR1 MDHEN, CDR2 SYDVKM. The CDR3 consists of 13 residues. The V and J ends lost 2 bases and 3 bases respectively, with 7 bases between them.